A selection of T cell receptor beta chains follows, all from one sample in a study of blood T cell repertoires in COVID-19. Sequencing used immunoSEQ multiplex PCR; TCRdb keeps in-frame clones, though not all of them. The data contain 200,000 to 250,000 clones, about 79% of them singletons. The sample was PBMCs or T cells enriched from blood (not recorded which). These receptors were taken from a woman between 55 and 75 years old who had recovered from COVID-19. CDR3s include the opening cysteine and the closing phenylalanine or tryptophan. Fields, in order: J gene, clone size, D gene, V gene, CDR3 protein, CDR3 DNA. The D gene is left open where the match is weak. Expanded clones get a size class; other rows say once, few or many, or leave the size out.

>TRBJ1-6|-|-|TRBV5-1
CASSSRVDSSPLHF
TGCGCCAGCAGCTCCAGGGTCGACAGTTCACCCCTCCACTTT
>TRBJ2-7|-|-|TRBV3-1/TRBV3-2
CASSMGPDIMVYEQYF
TGTGCCAGCAGCATGGGGCCGGACATAATGGTATACGAGCAGTACTTC
>TRBJ1-3|-|TRBD1|TRBV5-1
CASSPGQGTGNTIYF
TGCGCCAGCAGCCCCGGACAGGGGACTGGAAACACCATATATTTT
>TRBJ2-7|-|-|TRBV7-9
CASSLARAGTSYEQYF
TGTGCCAGCAGCTTAGCTAGGGCCGGGACATCTTACGAGCAGTACTTC
>TRBJ1-5|-|TRBD1|TRBV4-2
CASSQLGQGTQPQHF
TGTGCCAGCAGCCAACTTGGACAGGGAACTCAGCCCCAGCATTTT
>TRBJ1-3|-|-|TRBV12-5
CASGLVRKSAPGSGNTIYF
TGTGCTAGTGGTTTGGTACGGAAATCGGCGCCGGGCTCTGGAAACACCATATATTTT
>TRBJ2-1|-|TRBD2|TRBV10-1
CASSESGRYNEQFF
TGCGCCAGCAGTGAAAGCGGGAGGTACAATGAGCAGTTCTTC
>TRBJ1-1|-|-|TRBV7-3
CASSYFPDTEAFF
TGTGCCAGCAGCTACTTCCCGGACACTGAAGCTTTCTTT
>TRBJ1-1|-|-|TRBV11-1
CASSPTSTETEAFF
TGTGCCAGCAGCCCGACTTCGACAGAAACTGAAGCTTTCTTT
>TRBJ2-7|-|TRBD2|TRBV7-8
CASSLASGGSYEQYF
TGTGCCAGCAGCTTAGCGTCGGGGGGGTCCTACGAGCAGTACTTC
>TRBJ1-2|-|-|TRBV3-1/TRBV3-2
CASSPDTDYGYTF
TGTGCCAGCAGCCCCGACACTGACTATGGCTACACCTTC
>TRBJ2-7|-|-|TRBV3-1/TRBV3-2
CASSQVGPYEQYF
TGTGCCAGCAGCCAAGTGGGCCCCTACGAGCAGTACTTC
>TRBJ2-5|-|TRBD2|TRBV9
CASSTRTSGDETQYF
TGTGCCAGCAGCACAAGGACTAGCGGGGATGAGACCCAGTACTTC
>TRBJ1-6|-|TRBD1|TRBV6-5
CASSRGTGLNSPLHF
TGTGCCAGCAGCAGGGGGACAGGGCTAAATTCACCCCTCCACTTT
>TRBJ2-1|-|-|TRBV19
CASSQDSNNEQFF
TGTGCCAGTAGTCAGGACTCCAACAATGAGCAGTTCTTC
>TRBJ2-1|-|-|TRBV7-6
CASSRADNNEQFF
TGTGCCAGCAGCCGAGCCGACAACAATGAGCAGTTCTTC
>TRBJ1-2|few|-|TRBV19
CASSSGDSVGYGYTF
TGTGCCAGTAGTTCGGGGGATTCGGTTGGGTATGGCTACACCTTC
>TRBJ1-2|once|-|TRBV21-1
CASSAWTGTGYGYTF
TGTGCCAGCAGCGCATGGACCGGGACAGGCTATGGCTACACCTTC
>TRBJ2-2|-|-|TRBV5-1
CASSLALNTGELFF
TGCGCCAGCAGCTTGGCCCTAAACACCGGGGAGCTGTTTTTT
>TRBJ2-1|-|-|TRBV11-2
CASSLDGGGQEQFF
TGTGCCAGCAGCTTAGACGGAGGGGGCCAGGAGCAGTTCTTC
>TRBJ2-6|-|-|TRBV9
CASSVRVRGADPLSGANVLTF
TGTGCCAGCAGCGTCCGAGTTCGGGGGGCGGATCCACTCTCTGGGGCCAACGTCCTGACTTTC
>TRBJ2-4|-|TRBD1|TRBV15
CATSGRDRANIQYF
TGTGCCACCAGCGGTCGGGACAGGGCAAACATTCAGTACTTC
>TRBJ2-7|-|-|TRBV5-1
CASSLDAGVLNEQYF
TGCGCCAGCAGCTTGGATGCAGGGGTTTTAAACGAGCAGTACTTC
>TRBJ2-7|-|TRBD2|TRBV20-1
CSASAPGGGESYEQYF
TGCAGTGCCAGTGCCCCTGGGGGAGGGGAGTCCTACGAGCAGTACTTC
>TRBJ1-3|few|-|TRBV7-2
CASSWTNSGNTIYF
TGTGCCAGCAGCTGGACAAACTCTGGAAACACCATATATTTT
>TRBJ2-1|-|-|TRBV18
CASSPPTAPRNEQFF
TGTGCCAGCTCACCACCGACAGCCCCTAGGAATGAGCAGTTCTTC
>TRBJ1-3|-|-|TRBV5-8
CASSLMGSSGNTIYF
TGTGCCAGCAGCTTGATGGGGAGCTCTGGAAACACCATATATTTT
>TRBJ2-1|few|-|TRBV10-3
CAISSGLYNEQFF
TGTGCCATCAGTAGCGGACTATACAATGAGCAGTTCTTC
>TRBJ2-3|-|TRBD1|TRBV5-4
CASSSPPGTGGAADTQYF
TGTGCCAGCAGCTCACCTCCCGGGACAGGGGGCGCCGCAGATACGCAGTATTTT
>TRBJ1-1|-|TRBD1|TRBV19
CASSIGTGSNTEAFF
TGTGCCAGTAGTATAGGGACAGGTTCGAACACTGAAGCTTTCTTT
>TRBJ1-3|-|-|TRBV6-5
CASSTEGNTIYF
TGTGCCAGTTCGACAGAGGGAAACACCATATATTTT
>TRBJ1-4|-|-|TRBV6-6
CASSPPPGEKLFF
TGTGCCAGCAGCCCACCCCCGGGTGAAAAACTGTTTTTT
>TRBJ1-6|once|TRBD1|TRBV18
CASSRSGGDSPLHF
TGTGCCAGCTCCCGATCAGGGGGTGATTCACCCCTCCACTTT
>TRBJ1-4|-|TRBD1|TRBV18
CASSLDRGREKLFF
TGTGCCAGCTCGCTGGACAGGGGGCGTGAAAAACTGTTTTTT
>TRBJ1-5|once|TRBD1|TRBV19
CASRMDRGNQPQHF
TGTGCCAGTAGGATGGACAGGGGCAATCAGCCCCAGCATTTT
>TRBJ2-5|-|TRBD2|TRBV30
CAWSPGLAGGWETQYF
TGTGCCTGGAGTCCGGGACTAGCGGGAGGGTGGGAGACCCAGTACTTC
>TRBJ1-1|-|-|TRBV18
CASSPGKDRRNTEAFF
TGTGCCAGCTCACCGGGCAAAGACAGGAGGAACACTGAAGCTTTCTTT
>TRBJ2-7|-|-|TRBV5-1
CASSWGAYEQYF
TGCGCCAGCAGCTGGGGGGCCTACGAGCAGTACTTC
>TRBJ1-1|-|-|TRBV6-5
CASSYSTGGGTEAFF
TGTGCCAGCAGTTACTCGACAGGTGGGGGCACTGAAGCTTTCTTT
>TRBJ2-7|-|-|TRBV6-4
CASRAESVPTYEQYF
TGTGCCAGCAGGGCAGAATCAGTCCCAACCTACGAGCAGTACTTC
>TRBJ1-4|-|TRBD1|TRBV9
CASSVTTGVNEKLFF
TGTGCCAGCAGCGTAACCACAGGGGTTAATGAAAAACTGTTTTTT
>TRBJ2-1|-|TRBD2|TRBV19
CASSISLAGAVNEQFF
TGTGCCAGTAGTATATCACTAGCGGGAGCTGTCAATGAGCAGTTCTTC